The next 21 T cell receptor beta chains were all read from a single sample in a study of T-cell memory formation after mild COVID-19. TCRdb independently ran MiXCR on the 5' RACE reads; one entry per CDR3 protein. The sample shows some 340,000 distinct CDR3 sequences, roughly 13% of them seen only once. Specimen: PBMCs or a T cell subset sorted from them (not recorded which). These receptors came from a man younger than 35 who had mild COVID-19 (a few samples of this study predate the infection). Cell type and time point are not known.

The sample holds a few counts of this clonotype. This rearrangement joins TRBV6-5 to TRBJ2-5, with 7 bases matching TRBD2. Germline CDR1 MNHEY, CDR2 SVGAGI. V was pared by 5 bases and J by 4 bases, with 13 bases of the junction left unmatched. This CDR3 is built from 16 residues. Written as DNA, the CDR3 is TGTGCCAGCAGTCTGGGGGGGTTGCGGGGTCCAGAGACCCAGTACTTC. Translated, it gives CASSLGGLRGPETQYF.

This clonotype was detected only a few times. The CDR3 sequence: CSVGGSDTQYF. For the CDR3, the DNA is TGCAGCGTTGGGGGGTCAGATACGCAGTATTTT. The chain links TRBV29-1 to TRBJ2-3, with D perhaps assigned TRBD1 or TRBD2 (5 bases each). Germline CDR1 reads SQVTM; CDR2 reads ANQGSEA. Trimming shortened V by 4 bases and J by 4 bases, and 6 bases separated the two germline ends. The CDR3 totals 11 residues.

This clonotype was picked up a small number of times. The genes are TRBV12-3 or TRBV12-4 and TRBJ2-6; no reliable D call. The CDR3 is made up of 13 amino acids. Trimming pared 6 bases from V and 4 bases from J, leaving 7 bases between. DNA for the CDR3: TGTGCCAGCAGCAAACAGGGGGCCAACGTCCTGACTTTC. Translating it yields CASSKQGANVLTF.

V gene TRBV7-9 combines with J gene TRBJ1-1, with a tentative D call TRBD1 (5 bases). Germline-derived CDR1 and CDR2 are SEHNR and FQNEAQ (reference sequence). The CDR3 covers 13 residues. Trimming pared 2 bases from V and 8 bases from J, leaving 12 bases between. CDR3 in DNA: TGTGCCAGCAGCTTATTGGGGGGTCACGAAGCTTTCTTT. Protein product: CASSLLGGHEAFF.

This clonotype was counted a few times. The chain uses TRBV29-1 and TRBJ1-6; 9 bases are a match to TRBD1. Germline assignment: CDR1 SQVTM and CDR2 ANQGSEA. The junction had 6 bases not matched to a gene; V was cut back by 5 bases and J by 7 bases. The CDR3 consists of 14 residues. This CDR3 reads CSVQGQGLNSPLHF. The DNA for the CDR3 is TGCAGCGTTCAAGGACAGGGGTTGAATTCACCCCTCCACTTT.

This clonotype has more than one count but fewer than ten. The chain is built from TRBV28 and TRBJ1-1; D gene ambiguous. Trimming took off 3 bases at V and 2 bases at J, with 7 bases between the two ends. The CDR3 totals 13 residues. Germline CDR1 MDHEN, CDR2 SYDVKM. CDR3 loop: CASSFALNTEAFF. CDR3 sequence (DNA): TGTGCCAGCAGTTTTGCGCTTAACACTGAAGCTTTCTTT.

The V call is TRBV10-2, the J call TRBJ2-1; 11 bases agree with TRBD1. The CDR3 is made up of 14 amino acids. Germline V CDR1 and CDR2: WSHSY, SAAADI. V was clipped by 4 bases and J by 6 bases; unmatched bases: 2. This CDR3 reads CASSGTGGFNEQFF. The DNA for the CDR3 is TGCGCCAGCAGTGGGACAGGGGGCTTCAATGAGCAGTTCTTC.

V and J are TRBV4-3 and TRBJ2-1; 9 nucleotides match TRBD1. J was trimmed by 6 bases and V by 2 bases; bases with no gene match: 5. The CDR3 loop spans 15 amino acids. Germline CDR1 is LGHNA and CDR2 is YSLEER. CDR3 sequence reads: CASSQPGQGFNEQFF. CDR3 DNA sequence: TGCGCCAGCAGCCAACCGGGACAGGGTTTCAATGAGCAGTTCTTC.

Many counts were recorded for this clonotype. The rearrangement joins TRBV10-3 to TRBJ2-7; D unclear. V lost 0 bases and J lost 6, with 12 bases in between. CDR3 length: 14 amino acids. Per germline, CDR1 ENHRY and CDR2 SYGVKD. CDR3 loop: CAISESSKGREQYV. CDR3 sequence (DNA): TGTGCCATCAGTGAGTCGTCGAAAGGTCGCGAGCAGTACGTC.

In this sample, this clonotype turned up a few times. This chain links TRBV6-5 with TRBJ1-5, with D perhaps TRBD1 (6 bases). Looked up from germline, CDR1 is MNHEY and CDR2 is SVGAGI. CDR3 length equals 15 residues. V lost 2 bases to trimming and J lost 6 bases, with 14 bases between them. As DNA, the CDR3 is TGTGCCAGCAGTTACCGCCGGGGGGCTGGTCAGCCCCAGCATTTT. This translates into CASSYRRGAGQPQHF.

This clonotype was counted at least ten times. The CDR3: CASSYSGGTDTQYF. In nucleotides, the CDR3 is TGTGCCAGCAGTTATAGCGGGGGCACAGATACGCAGTATTTT. The chain couples TRBV6-5 to TRBJ2-3; 8 bases match TRBD2. CDR3 length: 14 amino acids. Trimming at V came to 3 bases and at J to 1 base, leaving 0 bases not matched to a gene. CDR1 is MNHEY, CDR2 SVGAGI, per germline.

This clonotype was seen more than once but under ten times. V gene TRBV10-2 combines with J gene TRBJ2-7; either TRBD1 or TRBD2 may fit D (5 bases each). This CDR3 spans 17 amino acids. Germline V gene sequence: CDR1 WSHSY, CDR2 SAAADI. The germline V and J ends were trimmed by 1 base and 3 bases, with 19 bases remaining between them. CDR3 in amino acids: CASSELARDGSIYEQYF. As DNA, the CDR3 is TGCGCCAGCAGTGAGTTAGCCCGGGACGGATCCATCTACGAGCAGTACTTC.

This clonotype has only a few counts. V gene TRBV29-1 combines with J gene TRBJ2-5, with a tentative D call TRBD1 (5 bases). This CDR3 has 13 residues. Germline V CDR1 and CDR2: SQVTM, ANQGSEA. Deletions cut 4 bases from V and 4 bases from J, with 13 bases between. For the CDR3, the DNA is TGCAGCGTTGGGGGCCTGGGCGGAGAGACCCAGTACTTC. It codes for CSVGGLGGETQYF. The whole variable domain, remainder taken from reference TRBV29-1 and TRBJ2-5, is SAVISQKPSRDICQRGTSLTIQCQVDSQVTMMFWYRQQPGQSLTLIATANQGSEATYESGFVIDKFPISRPNLTFSTLTVSNMSPEDSSIYLCSVGGLGGETQYFGPGTRLLVL.

The rearrangement links TRBV7-2 to TRBJ2-3, with D perhaps matching TRBD1 (6 bases). The germline CDR1 and CDR2 sequences are SGHTA and FQGNSA. V was pared by 3 bases and J by 7 bases, with 17 bases between. The CDR3 has 15 amino acids. The CDR3 DNA follows: TGTGCCAGCAGCTTCCCTACAGGGACGGTGAATACGCAGTATTTT. It is translated as CASSFPTGTVNTQYF.

The genes are TRBV7-9 and TRBJ2-2; 13 bases fit TRBD2. CDR1 and CDR2 (germline): SEHNR, FQNEAQ (reference sequence). The CDR3 runs 18 residues. J lost 2 bases, V lost 2 bases, and 5 bases had no gene match. CDR3 nucleotide sequence: TGTGCCAGCAGCTTACCCGGACTAGCGGGGGCTAACACCGGGGAGCTGTTTTTT. It specifies CASSLPGLAGANTGELFF. Full variable domain (remainder filled in from reference TRBV7-9 and TRBJ2-2): DTGVSQNPRHKITKRGQNVTFRCDPISEHNRLYWYRQTLGQGPEFLTYFQNEAQLEKSRLLSDRFSAERPKGSFSTLEIQRTEQGDSAMYLCASSLPGLAGANTGELFFGEGSRLTVL.

The rearrangement uses TRBV6-1 and TRBJ1-1; D remains ambiguous. The length of the CDR3 is 16 residues. CDR1 is MNHNS, CDR2 SASEGT, per germline. The V gene lost 3 bases and the J gene lost 2 bases, with 16 bases spanning the gap. The CDR3 coding sequence is TGTGCCAGCAGTGATTTTTTGGTGGCTGTTAACACTGAAGCTTTCTTT. Protein product: CASSDFLVAVNTEAFF.

The chain is built from TRBV12-3 or TRBV12-4 and TRBJ1-1; tentative D call: TRBD1 (5 bases). This CDR3 contains 13 residues. Trimming left V 7 bases short and J 2 bases short, with 11 bases between. CDR3 bases: TGTGCCAGCATCGAAAGGGGAAACACTGAAGCTTTCTTT. The encoded protein is CASIERGNTEAFF.

The chain joins TRBV4-2 to TRBJ1-2; D may be TRBD1 (5 bases). The CDR3 contains 14 residues. V shed 4 bases and J shed 7 bases, with 16 bases lying between them. From germline, CDR1 is LGHNA and CDR2 YNFKEQ. CDR3 loop: CASSLANSGGGYTF. In DNA form, the CDR3 reads TGTGCCAGCAGCCTAGCCAATTCGGGGGGTGGCTACACCTTC.

This clonotype was observed a handful of times. The chain joins TRBV7-3 to TRBJ1-1; D uncertain. With 1 base removed from V and 2 bases from J, the gap between germline ends came to 8 bases. The germline CDR1 and CDR2 sequences are SGHTA and FQGTGA. This CDR3 contains 14 residues. As DNA, the CDR3 is TGTGCCAGCAGCTTAATCGGCCCCAACACTGAAGCTTTCTTT. It is translated as CASSLIGPNTEAFF.

The chain uses TRBV20-1 and TRBJ2-3; D is perhaps TRBD2 (5 bases). The germline V and J ends were trimmed by 6 bases and 9 bases, with 19 bases remaining between them. Per germline, CDR1 DFQATT and CDR2 SNEGSKA (reference sequence). CDR3 length: 13 residues. This CDR3 reads CSAEKGGSLTQYF. DNA for the CDR3: TGCAGTGCCGAAAAAGGAGGCAGCTTGACGCAGTATTTT.

This clonotype was detected many times. The rearrangement joins TRBV7-9 to TRBJ2-5; D possibly matches TRBD1 or TRBD2 (5 bases each). CDR3 length: 14 residues. Looked up from germline, CDR1 is SEHNR and CDR2 is FQNEAQ (reference sequence). The germline V and J ends were trimmed by 8 bases and 1 base, with 14 bases remaining between them. The CDR3 nucleotides read TGTGCCAGCTCTCCCGTGGGGGTCCAAGAGACCCAGTACTTC. It codes for CASSPVGVQETQYF.